Following are 20 T cell receptor beta chains from one sample sequenced in a study of T-cell reconstitution after alpha-beta-depleted transplantation in children. Construction of the TCRbeta library involved unique molecular identifiers. Via MiXCR, TCRdb re-called the PCR reads, giving one row per CDR3 protein. Seen here are 500,000 to 600,000 distinct CDR3 sequences, about 33% observed once, and the top ten hold around 2.5%. The source material was PBMCs from the stem cell graft donor, sampled from the stem cell graft. The receptors come from a human donor who donated a stem cell graft to a child with aplastic anemia.

In its sample, this clonotype was seen a few times. The CDR3 bases are TGCAGTGCCCTCGCAGGGAAAGAGACCCAGTACTTC. It encodes CSALAGKETQYF. The chain recombines TRBV20-1 with TRBJ2-5; possibly TRBD1 for D (5 bases). Per germline, CDR1 DFQATT and CDR2 SNEGSKA (reference sequence). V was cut by 6 bases and J by 3 bases, with 11 bases left in between. The CDR3 covers 12 residues.

There are a few counts of this clonotype. V and J are TRBV12-3 or TRBV12-4 and TRBJ2-7; D may be TRBD2 (5 bases). Between the trimmed V and J ends, which lost 6 bases and 3 bases, there was a span of 9 bases. The CDR3 has 12 amino acids. The CDR3 protein is CASSYDYYEQYF. The CDR3 region has the DNA TGTGCCAGCAGCTACGACTACTACGAGCAGTACTTC.

This clonotype has only a few counts. The chain employs TRBV15 and TRBJ2-3, with D hard to call. This CDR3 region has 13 residues. Per germline, CDR1 LNHNV and CDR2 YYDKDF (reference sequence). Trimming cost V 3 bases and J 3 bases, with 7 bases left between them. DNA of the CDR3: TGTGCCACCAGCAGCCATAGAACAGATACGCAGTATTTT. This codes for CATSSHRTDTQYF. Full variable domain (outside the CDR3, taken from reference TRBV15 and TRBJ2-3): DAMVIQNPRYQVTQFGKPVTLSCSQTLNHNVMYWYQQKSSQAPKLLFHYYDKDFNNEADTPDNFQSRRPNTSFCFLDIRSPGLGDTAMYLCATSSHRTDTQYFGPGTRLTVL.

This clonotype appeared a few times. The chain carries TRBV25-1 and TRBJ2-1; TRBD2 agrees at 9 bases. The CDR3 loop spans 16 amino acids. The germline gives CDR1 MGHDK, CDR2 SYGVNS. V trimming: 3 bases; J trimming: 5 bases; junction bases outside the gene matches: 8. The CDR3 DNA reads as TGTGCCAGCAGTGATCCCCTGGCGGGAGGGGACAATGAGCAGTTCTTC. It specifies CASSDPLAGGDNEQFF. Full variable domain (missing parts from reference TRBV25-1 and TRBJ2-1): EADIYQTPRYLVIGTGKKITLECSQTMGHDKMYWYQQDPGMELHLIHYSYGVNSTEKGDLSSESTVSRIRTEHFPLTLESARPSHTSQYLCASSDPLAGGDNEQFFGPGTRLTVL.

This clonotype was counted only a few times. The V and J genes are TRBV18 and TRBJ2-5, with D perhaps matching TRBD1 (6 bases). This CDR3 contains 14 residues. V shed 6 bases and J shed 5 bases, with 16 bases lying between them. The germline V gene encodes CDR1 KGHSH and CDR2 LQKENI. Here the CDR3 reads CASSIIQGRETQYF. As DNA, the CDR3 is TGTGCCAGCTCCATAATACAGGGACGCGAGACCCAGTACTTC.

This sequence joins TRBV6-5 and TRBJ2-6; D gene ambiguous. This CDR3 spans 17 amino acids. Looked up from germline, CDR1 is MNHEY and CDR2 is SVGAGI. With 2 bases removed from V and 0 bases from J, the gap between germline ends came to 11 bases. CDR3 nucleotides: TGTGCCAGCAGTTACGCCACGCACAGCTCTGGGGCCAACGTCCTGACTTTC. This gives the protein CASSYATHSSGANVLTF.

The chain employs TRBV6-2 or TRBV6-3 and TRBJ2-1; 12 positions agree with TRBD2. The trim removed 7 bases at V and 1 base at J, leaving 8 bases unmatched. The V gene's germline CDR1 is MNHEY and CDR2 SVGEGT. CDR3 length: 17 amino acids. This CDR3 is CASTASGRAVSYNEQFF. The CDR3 region has the DNA TGTGCCAGCACGGCTAGCGGGAGGGCCGTTTCCTACAATGAGCAGTTCTTC.

J is TRBJ1-1 and V is TRBV7-9, with D perhaps TRBD1 (5 bases). Germline assignment: CDR1 SEHNR and CDR2 FQNEAQ (reference sequence). V shed 0 bases and J shed 7 bases, with 15 bases lying between them. The CDR3 is 15 residues long. The chain's CDR3 is CASSLAQGGWNEAFF. The CDR3 DNA is TGTGCCAGCAGCTTAGCGCAGGGTGGTTGGAATGAAGCTTTCTTT.

There are a few counts of this clonotype. The gene calls are TRBV5-1 and TRBJ1-1; 7 nucleotides line up with TRBD1. The CDR3 sequence is 16 residues long. V trimming: 3 bases; J trimming: 5 bases; junction bases outside the gene matches: 13. Germline lookup yields CDR1 SGHRS and CDR2 YFSETQ. DNA for the CDR3: TGCGCCAGCAGCTCCTCCTCAAGACAGGGCAAGACTGAAGCTTTCTTT. Protein sequence: CASSSSSRQGKTEAFF.

This rearrangement joins TRBV6-2 or TRBV6-3 to TRBJ1-1; the D gene is possibly TRBD1 (5 bases). The CDR3 length is 14 residues. V lost 6 bases and J lost 2, with 13 bases in between. From germline, CDR1 is MNHEY and CDR2 SVGEGT. CDR3 sequence: CASRKGVGNTEAFF. As DNA, the CDR3 is TGTGCCAGCAGAAAAGGGGTGGGAAACACTGAAGCTTTCTTT.

The chain combines TRBV19 with TRBJ1-5; TRBD1 is a possible D gene (6 bases). Germline V gene data show CDR1 as LNHDA and CDR2 as SQIVND (reference sequence). The CDR3 totals 17 residues. V was shortened by 3 bases and J by 1 base, with 16 bases between the two germline ends. The CDR3 DNA is TGTGCCAGTAGTATGTCCGGGGGCCGGCGAAGCAATCAGCCCCAGCATTTT. Amino acid sequence: CASSMSGGRRSNQPQHF.

The chain employs TRBV5-1 and TRBJ1-1, with D perhaps TRBD1 (6 bases). The CDR3 is 14 amino acids. Trimming took 4 bases from V and 10 from J, leaving 20 bases between them. In germline, CDR1 is SGHRS, CDR2 YFSETQ. CDR3 bases: TGCGCCAGCAGCCAGGAAAGGGGGGCCAAAAGAGCTTTCTTT. This translates into CASSQERGAKRAFF.

The V and J genes are TRBV5-1 and TRBJ2-1; 10 bases match TRBD2. Trimming at V came to 0 bases and at J to 4 bases, leaving 13 bases not matched to a gene. This CDR3 comprises 19 residues. CDR1 is SGHRS and CDR2 is YFSETQ in the germline V gene. CDR3 residues: CASSLVRPSGSHRYNEQFF. The CDR3 nucleotides read TGCGCCAGCAGCTTGGTTCGTCCTAGCGGGAGTCACCGGTACAATGAGCAGTTCTTC.

This chain joins TRBV20-1 and TRBJ2-5, with 8 bases matching TRBD2. After removal of 0 bases from V and 5 bases from J, the junction contained 14 bases not matched to a gene. This CDR3 spans 17 amino acids. Germline CDR1 reads DFQATT; CDR2 reads SNEGSKA (reference sequence). The CDR3 bases are TGCAGTGCTAGAGATCCTTCTGGAGCCGGCGGGGGGGAGACCCAGTACTTC. It codes for CSARDPSGAGGGETQYF.

V gene TRBV12-3 or TRBV12-4 combines with J gene TRBJ2-1; perhaps TRBD1 as D (5 bases). V shed 2 bases and J shed 6 bases, with 14 bases lying between them. The CDR3 loop spans 15 amino acids. The CDR3 coding sequence is TGTGCCAGCAGTTTACCCCGGGCTCAGGGCAATGAGCAGTTCTTC. It translates to CASSLPRAQGNEQFF.

CDR3 amino acids: CASSLNDVAGVYEQYF. The DNA of the CDR3 is TGTGCCAGCAGTTTAAACGACGTAGCGGGAGTCTACGAGCAGTACTTC. The gene calls are TRBV27 and TRBJ2-7; 9 nucleotides match TRBD2. Germline loops: CDR1 MNHEY, CDR2 SMNVEV (reference sequence). Trimming removed 2 bases from V and 3 bases from J; junction bases left unmatched: 8. The CDR3 is made up of 16 amino acids.

The chain is built from TRBV5-6 and TRBJ2-3; D unclear. The CDR3 length is 14 residues. V lost 3 bases to trimming and J lost 4 bases, with 12 bases between them. Per germline, CDR1 SGHDT and CDR2 YYEEEE. The CDR3 region is CASSSDTTPDTQYF. CDR3 DNA: TGTGCCAGCAGCTCCGATACCACCCCAGATACGCAGTATTTT.

This sequence joins TRBV11-2 and TRBJ2-3; 15 bases fit TRBD2. Losses at the gene ends were 7 bases for V and 6 bases for J; bases not matched to a gene: 14. The CDR3 is 18 amino acids. Germline CDR1 SGHAT, CDR2 FQNNGV. The CDR3 DNA is TGTGCCAGCATCCCTAGGACTAGCGGGAGGGCAGGGTTTGATACGCAGTATTTT. Protein product: CASIPRTSGRAGFDTQYF.

This chain joins TRBV30 and TRBJ1-5; TRBD1 matches at 8 bases. V was clipped by 1 base and J by 4 bases; unmatched bases: 0. The CDR3 is made up of 13 amino acids. Germline V lookup: CDR1 GTSNPN, CDR2 SVGIG (reference sequence). CDR3 sequence (DNA): TGTGCCTGGAGTGGGACAGGGAATCAGCCCCAGCATTTT. This encodes CAWSGTGNQPQHF.

This chain connects TRBV18 to TRBJ2-4, with 12 bases lining up with TRBD1. Germline CDR1 is KGHSH and CDR2 is LQKENI. V shed 5 bases and J 0 bases; nucleotides not matched to a gene: 8. This CDR3 comprises 18 residues. The CDR3 DNA follows: TGTGCCAGCTCAGTTCCGGGACAGGGGGCTGGAGCCAAAAACATTCAGTACTTC. Translating it yields CASSVPGQGAGAKNIQYF.